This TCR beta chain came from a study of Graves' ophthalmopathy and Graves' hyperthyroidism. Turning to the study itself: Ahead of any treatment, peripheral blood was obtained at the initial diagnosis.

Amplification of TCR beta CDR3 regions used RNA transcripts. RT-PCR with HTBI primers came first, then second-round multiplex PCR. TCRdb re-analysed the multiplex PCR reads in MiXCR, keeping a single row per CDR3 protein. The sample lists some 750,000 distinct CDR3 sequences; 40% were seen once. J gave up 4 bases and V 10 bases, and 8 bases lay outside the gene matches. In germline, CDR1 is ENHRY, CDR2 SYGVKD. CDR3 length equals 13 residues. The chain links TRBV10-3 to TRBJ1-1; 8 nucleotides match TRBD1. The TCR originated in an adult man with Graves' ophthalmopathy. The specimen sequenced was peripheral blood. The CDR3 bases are TGTGCCAGCATGGGACAGGTTGTCACTGAAGCTTTCTTT. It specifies CASMGQVVTEAFF.